This T cell receptor beta chain was recorded in a study of T cell clusters in autoimmune cytopenias. By frequency, this clonotype is medium-sized (0.01 to 0.1%). The antigen is unknown. TRB was amplified from approximately 230 ng of peripheral blood genomic DNA per sample. The CDR3 loop spans 14 amino acids. Germline CDR1 is LNHDA and CDR2 is SQIVND (reference sequence). One tube held mixed TRB-A and TRB-B primer pools for touch-down PCR. From its re-call of the multiplex PCR reads, TCRdb lists each CDR3 protein once, without DNA. The ten top clones account for just under 30%, within a sample of about 3,200 distinct CDR3 sequences. Study results and limitations: No cluster-lack signature appeared between secondary cytopenia and chronic lymphocytic leukemia patients, apparently due to lymphoma masking.

This rearrangement joins TRBV19 to TRBJ2-7. The sequence came from a human donor with an autoimmune cytopenia or autoimmune hepatitis (not recorded which). Sequencing was performed on peripheral blood. The CDR3 loop is CASSTSRASYEQYF.